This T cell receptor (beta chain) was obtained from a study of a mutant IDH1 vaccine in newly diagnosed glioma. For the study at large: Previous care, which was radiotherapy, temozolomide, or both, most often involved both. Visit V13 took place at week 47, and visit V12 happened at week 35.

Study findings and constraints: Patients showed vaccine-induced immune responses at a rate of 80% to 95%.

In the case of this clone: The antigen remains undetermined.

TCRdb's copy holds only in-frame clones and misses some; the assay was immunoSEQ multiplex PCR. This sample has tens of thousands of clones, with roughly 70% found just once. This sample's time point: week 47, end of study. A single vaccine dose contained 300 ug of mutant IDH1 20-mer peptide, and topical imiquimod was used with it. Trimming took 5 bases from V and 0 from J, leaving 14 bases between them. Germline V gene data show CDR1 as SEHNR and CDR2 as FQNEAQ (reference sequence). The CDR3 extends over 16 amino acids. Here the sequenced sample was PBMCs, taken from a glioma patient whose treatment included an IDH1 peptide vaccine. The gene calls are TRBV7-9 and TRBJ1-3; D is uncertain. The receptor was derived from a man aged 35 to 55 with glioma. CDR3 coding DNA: TGTGCCAGCAGCCCTGGGTCGGGGATCTCTGGAAACACCATATATTTT. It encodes CASSPGSGISGNTIYF.